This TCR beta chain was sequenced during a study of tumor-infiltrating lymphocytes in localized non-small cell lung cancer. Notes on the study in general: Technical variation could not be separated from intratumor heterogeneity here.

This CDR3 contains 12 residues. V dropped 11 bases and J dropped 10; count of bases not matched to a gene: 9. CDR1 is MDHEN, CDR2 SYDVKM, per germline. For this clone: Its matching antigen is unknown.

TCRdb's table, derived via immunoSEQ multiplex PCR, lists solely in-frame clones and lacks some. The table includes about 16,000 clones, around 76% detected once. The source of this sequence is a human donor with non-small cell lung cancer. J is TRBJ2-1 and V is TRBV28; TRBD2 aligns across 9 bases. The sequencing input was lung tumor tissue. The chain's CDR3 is CACSGGRWEQFF. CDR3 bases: TGTGCCTGTAGCGGGGGCCGCTGGGAGCAGTTCTTC.